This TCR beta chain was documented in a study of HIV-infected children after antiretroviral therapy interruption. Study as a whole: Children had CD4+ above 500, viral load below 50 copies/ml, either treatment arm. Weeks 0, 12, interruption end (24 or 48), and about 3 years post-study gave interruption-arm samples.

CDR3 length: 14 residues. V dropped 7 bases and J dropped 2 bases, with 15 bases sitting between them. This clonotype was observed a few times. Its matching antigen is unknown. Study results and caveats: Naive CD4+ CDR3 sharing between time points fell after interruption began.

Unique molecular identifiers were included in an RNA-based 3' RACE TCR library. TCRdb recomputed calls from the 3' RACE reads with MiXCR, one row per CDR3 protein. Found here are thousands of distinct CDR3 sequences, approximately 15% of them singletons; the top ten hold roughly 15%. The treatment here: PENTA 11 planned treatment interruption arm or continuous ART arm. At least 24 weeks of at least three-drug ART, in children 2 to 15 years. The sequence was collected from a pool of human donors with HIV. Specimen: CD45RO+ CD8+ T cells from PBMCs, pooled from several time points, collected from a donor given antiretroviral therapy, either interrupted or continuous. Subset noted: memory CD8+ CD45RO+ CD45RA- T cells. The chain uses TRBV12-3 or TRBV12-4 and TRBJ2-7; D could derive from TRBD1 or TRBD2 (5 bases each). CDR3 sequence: CASTYGTRAYEQYF. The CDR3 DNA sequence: TGTGCCAGCACCTACGGGACGCGGGCCTACGAGCAGTACTTC.